This T cell receptor beta chain was captured by sequencing in a study of control samples from healthy donors and cancer patients (dated by TCRdb to 2018 to 2021). The CDR3 runs 17 residues from the cysteine to the phenylalanine. Just the 51-base CDR3 DNA is kept, in frame starting at base 1. The germline V gene gives CDR1 as SGHVS and CDR2 as FNYEAQ. V is pared back by 3 bases and J by 0 bases, with 15 bases lying between the germline termini. Library preparation employed the immunoSEQ multiplex PCR assay. In its TCRdb copy, this immuneACCESS table keeps in-frame sequences only and misses some clones. Where compared with another copy, unresolved V genes explain less than half of these, and the others have no known cause. The sample table contains some 100,000 clones; only one count was recorded for about 88% of them. The ten biggest clones cover 15% to 20% of the sample. About this clone: Its antigen has not been determined. No base qualities exist here, and no much larger clone lies one base off it.

The sequence links TRBV7-6 to TRBJ2-1; the D gene is perhaps TRBD1, on 5 matching bases. The sequencing sample was made of blood. This clonotype originated in a woman between 50 and 59 years old in good health. The CDR3 protein: CASSFPPGPHSYNEQFF. Here is the DNA: TGTGCCAGCAGCTTTCCGCCAGGGCCGCACTCCTACAATGAGCAGTTCTTC.